A selection of T cell receptor beta chains follows, all from one sample in a study of blood T cell repertoires in COVID-19. This table comes from immunoSEQ multiplex PCR, and its TCRdb copy is limited to in-frame clones, with some not included. The sample lists 250,000 to 300,000 clones; 70% to 90% were seen once. The material sequenced was peripheral blood. The receptors shown here come from a woman in her forties who had recovered from COVID-19. The CDR3 runs from the conserved cysteine through the conserved F or W. The order of the fields is clone size, J gene, D gene, V gene, CDR3 DNA, CDR3 protein. D genes are given only for firm matches. Rows may omit the clone size; those that give it use once, few, many or a size class.

. | TRBJ2-7 | TRBD2 | TRBV7-8 | TGTGCCAGCAGCTTAGGGGGGTCTAGCGGGCCCTCCTACGAGCAGTACTTC | CASSLGGSSGPSYEQYF
. | TRBJ2-2 | . | TRBV29-1 | TGCAGCGTTGGCCGGGGGGCGGGCGGCACCGGGGAGCTGTTTTTT | CSVGRGAGGTGELFF
. | TRBJ1-5 | TRBD1 | TRBV7-8 | TGTGCCAGCCAGCCGGGACAGGGGGAAAGCAATCAGCCCCAGCATTTT | CASQPGQGESNQPQHF
. | TRBJ2-4 | TRBD2 | TRBV5-1 | TGCGCCAGCAGCCGGACTAGTGCCGGGGTCAAAAACATTCAGTACTTC | CASSRTSAGVKNIQYF
. | TRBJ1-5 | TRBD1 | TRBV18 | TGTGCCAGCTCACCACTCAGGGGGGATCAGCCCCAGCATTTT | CASSPLRGDQPQHF
. | TRBJ2-1 | TRBD2 | TRBV18 | TGTGCCAGCTCACCACCCGGGACTAGCGGGAGCCAGTTCTTC | CASSPPGTSGSQFF
. | TRBJ2-2 | TRBD1 | TRBV6-2/TRBV6-3 | TGTGCCAGCAGCCGGACAGGGAACACCGGGGAGCTGTTTTTT | CASSRTGNTGELFF
few | TRBJ1-3 | . | TRBV6-5 | TGTGCCAGCAGTTACTCGCGGGATCGTGGAAACACCATATATTTT | CASSYSRDRGNTIYF
. | TRBJ2-7 | . | TRBV30 | TGTGCCTGGAGGAGCCCAGGGGCCTACGAGCAGTACTTC | CAWRSPGAYEQYF
once | TRBJ2-2 | . | TRBV9 | TGTGCCAGCAGCGTACGGTTACCTCAGAACACCGGGGAGCTGTTTTTT | CASSVRLPQNTGELFF
once | TRBJ2-3 | TRBD2 | TRBV7-6 | TGTGCCAGCAGCCCCGGACTAGCGGGAGGGGGACGCACAGATACGCAGTATTTT | CASSPGLAGGGRTDTQYF
. | TRBJ2-1 | . | TRBV25-1 | TGTGCCAGCAGTGAATATGGAGGGACTTACAATGAGCAGTTCTTC | CASSEYGGTYNEQFF
. | TRBJ1-5 | . | TRBV2 | TGTGCCAGCAGCGCGGACAGCCTGGGGCAGCCCCAGCATTTT | CASSADSLGQPQHF
. | TRBJ1-6 | . | TRBV6-5 | TGTGCCAGCAGTTATCCGACGCCGGGATATAATTCACCCCTCCACTTT | CASSYPTPGYNSPLHF
once | TRBJ1-5 | . | TRBV6-5 | TGTGCCAGCAGTTCAGGGGCCCCTAGCAATCAGCCCCAGCATTTT | CASSSGAPSNQPQHF
once | TRBJ2-1 | TRBD2 | TRBV16 | TGTGCCAGCAGCCAACGGGGACTAGCGGGAGGGTACAATGAGCAGTTCTTC | CASSQRGLAGGYNEQFF
. | TRBJ1-1 | . | TRBV10-3 | TGTGCCATCAGTGAGGGCAGGGGCCACACTGAAGCTTTCTTT | CAISEGRGHTEAFF
once | TRBJ2-7 | . | TRBV4-1 | TGCGCCAGCAGCCAAGAGGGCAGGGGCTACGAGCAGTACTTC | CASSQEGRGYEQYF
. | TRBJ2-1 | . | TRBV4-1 | TGCGCCAGCAGCCCGCGGCTAGTCGGCCCAAATGAGCAGTTCTTC | CASSPRLVGPNEQFF
. | TRBJ2-5 | TRBD2 | TRBV27 | TGTGCCAGCAGTCGGCTAGCGGGACTACGAGAGACCCAGTACTTC | CASSRLAGLRETQYF
. | TRBJ2-1 | TRBD2 | TRBV6-5 | TGTGCCCACGGACTAGCGGGGTCCTACAATGAGCAGTTCTTC | CAHGLAGSYNEQFF
. | TRBJ2-2 | . | TRBV30 | TGTGCCTGGATCGAGACGAACACCGGGGAGCTGTTTTTT | CAWIETNTGELFF
. | TRBJ2-1 | TRBD1 | TRBV7-2 | TGTGCCAGCAGCTCCCCCAGGGGGAACAATGAGCAGTTCTTC | CASSSPRGNNEQFF
. | TRBJ1-5 | TRBD1 | TRBV11-3 | TGTGCCAGCAGCTTAGACGGGACAGGGCTTCAGCCCCAGCATTTT | CASSLDGTGLQPQHF
. | TRBJ2-5 | . | TRBV9 | TGTGCCAGCAGCGTAGACCAGGGGAAGGAGACCCAGTACTTC | CASSVDQGKETQYF
. | TRBJ1-2 | . | TRBV12-3/TRBV12-4 | TGTGCCAGCAGTTTTGGGGCCGTCTATGGCTACACCTTC | CASSFGAVYGYTF
. | TRBJ1-4 | . | TRBV5-4 | TGTGCCAGCAGCTTGTACGGGTATCCGGCCCCAACTAATGAAAAACTGTTTTTT | CASSLYGYPAPTNEKLFF
. | TRBJ2-5 | TRBD2 | TRBV29-1 | TGCAGCGTTGGAGCGGGGGAGACCCAGTACTTC | CSVGAGETQYF
. | TRBJ2-5 | . | TRBV2 | TGTGCCAGCAGTGACCCCGGACTGCCCCAAGAGACCCAGTACTTC | CASSDPGLPQETQYF
. | TRBJ1-6 | . | TRBV11-2 | TGTGCCAGCAGCTTAGAGGCCGCAGGGGCTAATTCACCCCTCCACTTT | CASSLEAAGANSPLHF
. | TRBJ2-2 | TRBD1 | TRBV5-1 | TGCGCCAGCAGCTTCGGGACAGGGGTTGGGACCGGGGAGCTGTTTTTT | CASSFGTGVGTGELFF
once | TRBJ1-2 | . | TRBV18 | TGTGCCAGCGCCTCCGGCGTGGGCTCTTCTATTCGGGGAAACTATGGCTACACCTTC | CASASGVGSSIRGNYGYTF
. | TRBJ2-7 | . | TRBV5-1 | TGCGCCAGCAGCCCCGGGCGGGGTCTCTCCTACGAGCAGTACTTC | CASSPGRGLSYEQYF
. | TRBJ2-3 | TRBD2 | TRBV10-3 | TGTGCCATCAGTGGGGGACTAGCGGGGGATACGCAGTATTTT | CAISGGLAGDTQYF
few | TRBJ2-3 | . | TRBV6-2/TRBV6-3 | TGTGCCAGCAGCTTACGGGGGGATACGCAGTATTTT | CASSLRGDTQYF
few | TRBJ2-1 | . | TRBV5-1 | TGCGCCAGCAGCTTGGAGGGGGTCAGCTCCTACAATGAGCAGTTCTTC | CASSLEGVSSYNEQFF
. | TRBJ2-7 | . | TRBV7-9 | TGTGCCAGCAGCTTAGGAGGATGGCGGGGGTACTTC | CASSLGGWRGYF
few | TRBJ1-1 | . | TRBV18 | TGTGCCAGCTCCCCCGACAGGTCACGCGCTTTCTTT | CASSPDRSRAFF
. | TRBJ2-1 | TRBD2 | TRBV18 | TGTGCCAGCTCACCGACGGGAGGGACCCCAGGGGCTGAGCAGTTCTTC | CASSPTGGTPGAEQFF
. | TRBJ1-1 | TRBD1 | TRBV19 | TGTGCCAGTAGCCCACGGACAGGGCCTGAAGCTTTCTTT | CASSPRTGPEAFF
. | TRBJ1-2 | TRBD1 | TRBV9 | TGTGCCAGCAGCCCGCAGACAGGGAACTATGGCTACACCTTC | CASSPQTGNYGYTF
. | TRBJ1-3 | TRBD1 | TRBV4-2 | TGTGCCAGCAGCCCCAGGCAACAGGGGGGAAACACCATATATTTT | CASSPRQQGGNTIYF
few | TRBJ1-3 | . | TRBV6-5 | TGTGCCAGCAGGCCCCCAGGCCCCTCTGGAAACACCATATATTTT | CASRPPGPSGNTIYF
. | TRBJ1-6 | TRBD1 | TRBV6-2/TRBV6-3 | TGTGCCAGCAGTTACCCCCCCGGACAGGGTGGAATTGGTATGAATTCACCCCTCCACTTT | CASSYPPGQGGIGMNSPLHF
. | TRBJ2-1 | . | TRBV4-3 | TGCGCCAGCAGCCAAGATTGGGGCGGTCTCGAGCAGTTCTTC | CASSQDWGGLEQFF
few | TRBJ2-7 | . | TRBV6-2/TRBV6-3 | TGTGCCAGCAGTACCTCGACAGGTCGGTACGAGCAGTACTTC | CASSTSTGRYEQYF
. | TRBJ1-2 | TRBD1 | TRBV9 | TGTGCCAGCAGCGAGCCGAGGGACAGGGACGGCTACACCTTC | CASSEPRDRDGYTF
. | TRBJ1-2 | . | TRBV10-3 | TGTGCCATCAAATATTCTCGTTCAGTTGGCCTCAGGGCCCCTTCGGGCTATGGCTACACCTTC | CAIKYSRSVGLRAPSGYGYTF
. | TRBJ2-6 | . | TRBV7-9 | TGTGCCAGCAGCTTCGGCTCTGGGGCCAACGTCCTGACTTTC | CASSFGSGANVLTF